A single T cell receptor (beta chain) is shown here with its context. Repertoires were generated with immunoSEQ multiplex PCR, while TCRdb's copy carries only in-frame clones and drops some. The sample gives about 120,000 clones, about nine tenths of which show up once; 2.4% is in the top ten. The V gene end was trimmed by 1 base and the J gene end by 12 bases; junction bases not matched to a gene: 5. This CDR3 comprises 15 residues. CDR1 is LGHDT and CDR2 is YNNKEL in the germline V gene (reference sequence). The data were obtained in a study of T cell responses to AZD1222 COVID-19 vaccine. Looking at the study overall: Pooling was applied to second doses at about 4 or about 12 weeks.

Here the sequenced sample was peripheral blood, taken on day 0 of AZD1222 vaccination. This clonotype was sampled from an adult in good health. The chain employs TRBV3-1 (or the pseudogene TRBV3-2) and TRBJ2-1; 14 bases fit TRBD2. As DNA, the CDR3 is TGTGCCAGCAGCCAAGGGACTAGCGGGAGGAGAGGGCAGTTCTTC. This gives the protein CASSQGTSGRRGQFF.